The T cell receptor (beta chain) described here comes from a study of blood T cells in healthy people across ages (dated by TCRdb to the mid-2010s). With regard to the full study: In model experiments, template switching captured about one uniquely barcoded TCR beta cDNA molecule for every two T cells. For two donors (one aged 18 to 29 and one aged 80 or older), the study analyzed two additional independent replicas of 1 million unique cDNA reads from the same blood draw. Age-related changes in TCR beta repertoire diversity were measured in the study by deep sequencing normalized with unique cDNA molecular identifiers. To avoid experimental bias, donors of different ages were randomly spread across the sequencing lanes. Four age groups were formed from the donors: young (average roughly 15 years), middle-aged (approximately 39), aged (62) and long-lived (around 82).

Donors were 39 systemically healthy Caucasian individuals from Russia aged roughly 6 to 100 years. About 10 milliliters of peripheral blood were collected from each donor into EDTA-treated Vacutainer tubes. Ficoll-Paque density-gradient centrifugation was used to isolate PBMCs, with at least 7 million obtained per sample. Total RNA was extracted from PBMCs with Trizol reagent, with at least 5.5 micrograms obtained per sample. The percentages of naive CD45RAhigh/CD27high T cells were determined by flow cytometry on a PBMC aliquot from every donor. Libraries were made using 5' RACE. For sequencing, an Illumina HiSeq 2500 was employed. A second roughly 7 to 11 cycle PCR used a sample-barcoded 5' primer and a J-beta primer mix. A template-switch 5' adaptor carrying 12 random nucleotides introduced a unique molecular identifier onto each TCR beta cDNA molecule. Each sample yielded at least 2.5 million CDR3-containing paired-end reads. All of the RNA was converted into first-strand cDNA using the Mint cDNA synthesis kit, with a TRBC-specific oligonucleotide serving as the primer. Following uracil-DNA glycosylase treatment, all cDNA underwent a first 18-cycle PCR with the universal primers M1SS and BC2_uni_R. Concerning the study's data processing: Normalization of each sample was performed by random selection of 1 million high-quality reads, each carrying a distinct molecular identifier. Instead of being binned into consensus sequences, reads that shared molecular identifiers were thrown out. MiTCR, run with a Q25 quality threshold and the strictest error-elimination algorithm, handled CDR3 identification, clonotype clustering and error correction. Lower-bound total TCR beta diversity was estimated with a nonparametric unseen species model using Euler transformation. TCRdb reprocessed the public reads (quality trimming at Q25 with fastp, clone calling with MiXCR) and kept in-frame beta chains. Rows with one shared CDR3 protein collapse into an entry with the most common genes and DNA. In this record, the V and J calls reflect TCRdb's handling and not the investigators' own analysis. For this sample there are around 600,000 distinct CDR3 sequences; more than 45% appear just once. The ten largest clones take up around 24% of the sample.

The germline V gene gives CDR1 as SQVTM and CDR2 as ANQGSEA. V loses 3 bases of germline sequence and J loses 5 bases, and the interval between the two ends is 11 bases. From the cysteine up to the phenylalanine, the CDR3 has a length of 12 residues. The retained sequence is limited to the CDR3, 36 bases, with the frame set at the first base. The count of this clonotype is one. What antigen it recognizes has not been identified. Nothing much larger sits one base from this clone, and base qualities are not available. A lone read is weak support. Points the paper makes about the study in general: Compared with the aged group, the long-lived group had more naive CD4+ T cells, fewer expanded clones and increased TCR diversity, a pattern suggesting age selection. The percentage of naive T cells measured by flow cytometry correlated strongly with observed TCR beta diversity. As age increased, observed TCR beta diversity per million T cells dropped in a roughly linear way, and a significant reduction was already evident by age approximately 40. Total diversity estimates from one million sequenced T cells were considered lower bounds and underestimates. Bulk unsorted PBMC profiling prevented conclusive comparison of naive and antigen-experienced compartments. Because donor CMV infection status was unknown, age-related changes in expanded clonotypes were potentially confounded.

The receptor chain draws on TRBV29-1 and TRBJ2-7, with TRBD1 tentatively as D gene (7 bases match). The TCR was taken from a man aged 80 or over in good health. The sequenced material came from blood. The DNA sequence follows: TGCAGCGTTGACAGGGGGGTCGACGAGCAGTACTTC. Its product reads: CSVDRGVDEQYF.